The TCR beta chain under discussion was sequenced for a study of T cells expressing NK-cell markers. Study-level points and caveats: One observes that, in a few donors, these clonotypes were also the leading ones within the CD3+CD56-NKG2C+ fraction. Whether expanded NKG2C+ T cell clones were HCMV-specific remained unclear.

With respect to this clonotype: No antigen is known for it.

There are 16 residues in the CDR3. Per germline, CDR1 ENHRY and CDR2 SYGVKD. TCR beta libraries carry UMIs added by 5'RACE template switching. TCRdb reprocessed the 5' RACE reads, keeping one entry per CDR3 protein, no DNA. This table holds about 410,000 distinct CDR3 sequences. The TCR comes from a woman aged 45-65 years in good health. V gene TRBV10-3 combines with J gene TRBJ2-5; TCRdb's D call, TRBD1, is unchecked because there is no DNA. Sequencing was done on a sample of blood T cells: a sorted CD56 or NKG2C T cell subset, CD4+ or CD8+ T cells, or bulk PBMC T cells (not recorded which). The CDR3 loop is CAISEGVAGSGETQYF.